This T cell receptor beta chain was sequenced during a study of shared clonotypes between healthy human individuals. CD45RO-negative, CCR7-selected cells formed the naive CD8 fraction, which excluded terminally differentiated effector memory CD45RA+ cells. Caucasian adults residing in Nashville, Tennessee made up all the donors. Study outcomes and limitations: Donors were few, which limited the genetic and exposure-history diversity represented. Rarefaction revealed incomplete sorted-subset sequencing despite large depth. Only blood was sampled; tissue repertoires likely differ.

Turning to this clone: Its antigen is unidentified.

Clones were sequenced by immunoSEQ multiplex PCR, and TCRdb holds only the in-frame ones, with some missing. The table has about 2.1 million clones, roughly 95% seen once. The CDR3 is 19 residues long. V trimming: 4 bases; J trimming: 1 base; junction bases outside the gene matches: 18. Germline V gives CDR1 MDHEN, CDR2 SYDVKM. The clonotype originates from a man between 18 and 35 years old in good health. Some clones in this sample may be carry-over from other donors' samples. Sample: naive CD8+ T cells from PBMCs. V and J are TRBV28 and TRBJ2-5; 7 nucleotides agree with TRBD2. The CDR3 sequence is CASSSKRLAESSFQETQYF. CDR3 DNA: TGTGCCAGCAGTTCGAAGCGACTAGCAGAATCTTCGTTCCAAGAGACCCAGTACTTC.